A single T cell receptor beta chain is shown here with its context. Antigen specificity is unknown. Germline values: CDR1 SGHAT, CDR2 FQNNGV. V lost 5 bases to trimming and J lost 6 bases; unmatched junction nucleotides: 9. The CDR3 covers 15 residues. Assay: immunoSEQ multiplex PCR; the TCRdb copy retains only in-frame clones and omits some. The table lists about 4,800 clones, over 60% of them singletons. This entry comes from a study of tissue T cells after allogeneic stem cell transplantation. Points from the study as a whole: TCR repertoires tracked anatomic similarity, regardless of disease or transplant status. Which tissue TCRs were alloreactive or antigen-specific was not determined. Some clones might be persisting host cells.

Autopsy tissues included GI tract, liver, skin and lymphoid organs. The sample consisted of tissue from the colon, taken at autopsy. The sequence was obtained from a female donor over 55 with lung cancer. V is TRBV11-2 and J is TRBJ1-1; 10 bases are shared with TRBD1. Written as DNA, the CDR3 is TGTGCCAGCAGCCCGCACGGGACAGGGGAGGCTGAAGCTTTCTTT. It is translated as CASSPHGTGEAEAFF.